Listed below are T cell receptor beta chains from one sample, sequenced in a study of blood T cell repertoires in COVID-19. Sequencing was performed with immunoSEQ multiplex PCR; in TCRdb, only in-frame clones are kept and a portion is missing. The table lists about 200,000 clones, 70% to 85% of them singletons. Sequencing used peripheral blood. The receptors stem from a human donor in a cohort sampled during active COVID-19. The CDR3 runs from the conserved cysteine through the conserved F or W. The D gene is left open where the match is weak. The size field is filled for only some rows; it gives once, few, many or a size class.

.	TRBV11-1	TRBD2	TRBJ2-1	16	CASSGTSGRKDNEQFF	TGTGCCAGCAGCGGGACTAGCGGGAGAAAAGACAATGAGCAGTTCTTC
.	TRBV10-2	TRBD1	TRBJ2-7	14	CASTAGTASDEQYF	TGCGCCAGCACCGCCGGGACAGCGAGCGACGAGCAGTACTTC
once	TRBV6-2/TRBV6-3	TRBD2	TRBJ2-4	15	CASSYGLEGGAIQYF	TGTGCCAGCAGTTACGGGCTCGAGGGAGGGGCCATTCAGTACTTC
.	TRBV13	.	TRBJ2-7	18	CASSSHTPGGGEGYEQYF	TGTGCCAGCAGCTCGCACACCCCAGGTGGGGGCGAGGGCTACGAGCAGTACTTC
.	TRBV9	.	TRBJ2-2	17	CASSVGRRTLNTGELFF	TGTGCCAGCAGCGTAGGCCGTCGGACTCTGAACACCGGGGAGCTGTTTTTT
once	TRBV7-8	TRBD1	TRBJ1-1	14	CASSPEGQGNEAFF	TGTGCCAGCAGCCCAGAGGGACAGGGGAATGAAGCTTTCTTT
.	TRBV7-2	TRBD1	TRBJ2-1	15	CASSLEGTGRGEQFF	TGTGCCAGCAGCTTAGAAGGGACAGGTCGGGGTGAGCAGTTCTTC
.	TRBV5-1	TRBD1	TRBJ2-7	14	CASSPGQGAYEQYF	TGCGCCAGCAGCCCGGGACAGGGGGCATACGAGCAGTACTTC
.	TRBV6-6	TRBD1	TRBJ1-2	15	CASSSRDSPNYGYTF	TGTGCCAGCAGTTCCCGGGACAGCCCCAACTATGGCTACACCTTC
once	TRBV6-1	.	TRBJ1-4	14	CASSERQGQEKLFF	TGTGCCAGCAGTGAACGGCAGGGTCAGGAAAAACTGTTTTTT
.	TRBV21-1	.	TRBJ1-1	17	CASSKSAGGEDGTEAFF	TGTGCCAGCAGCAAGTCGGCAGGGGGCGAGGATGGCACTGAAGCTTTCTTT
.	TRBV12-3/TRBV12-4	.	TRBJ2-3	12	CASSPLADTQYF	TGTGCCAGCAGTCCTCTAGCAGATACGCAGTATTTT
.	TRBV3-1/TRBV3-2	TRBD1	TRBJ1-5	14	CASSQATGGGAQHF	TGTGCCAGCAGCCAAGCGACAGGGGGAGGGGCCCAGCATTTT
.	TRBV6-6	.	TRBJ2-1	18	CASSPSGWDTSRYNEQFF	TGTGCCAGCAGTCCCTCGGGCTGGGACACCTCCCGCTACAATGAGCAGTTCTTC
.	TRBV7-9	.	TRBJ2-2	15	CASSPEGVHTGELFF	TGTGCCAGCAGCCCCGAGGGGGTCCACACCGGGGAGCTGTTTTTT
.	TRBV27	TRBD1	TRBJ2-3	14	CASSSGTVFNTQYF	TGTGCCAGCAGTTCCGGGACAGTTTTCAATACGCAGTATTTT
.	TRBV28	.	TRBJ1-5	14	CASSQRGSNQPQHF	TGTGCCAGCAGTCAACGGGGGAGCAATCAGCCCCAGCATTTT